This TCR beta chain was identified in a study of neurological immune-mediated disorders. Study-wide results and limits: Patients with HTLV-1-associated myelopathy showed the most TCR clonal expansion. Those with multiple sclerosis showed the least, falling below healthy controls.

The CDR3 has 14 amino acids. Trimming stripped 1 base from V and 4 bases from J, with 10 bases between. Germline V gives CDR1 MNHNS, CDR2 SASEGT. Synthesis of cDNA was performed by 5'RACE using 10-nucleotide random UMIs. The output of every sequencing run exceeded 190 million TCR-beta sequences, derived from 15-18 subjects. TCRdb ran MiXCR on the 5' RACE reads and lists one entry per CDR3 protein. The sample has under 45,000 distinct CDR3 sequences, roughly 13% seen once. This clonotype was counted at least ten times. The antigen is undetermined. Maryland, USA blood bank volunteers served as healthy controls.

Sample: PBMCs. The J gene is TRBJ1-1, the V gene TRBV6-1; no clear D. The TCR was taken from a female donor in good health. DNA of the CDR3: TGTGCCAGCAGTGAAGGAGGACGGAGCACTGAAGCTTTCTTT. It specifies CASSEGGRSTEAFF.